The 14 T cell receptor beta chains below all came from one sample that was sequenced in a study of shared clonotypes between healthy human individuals. The protocol was immunoSEQ multiplex PCR, while the TCRdb copy is restricted to in-frame clones and leaves out a portion. There are about 2,200,000 clones in the sample; around 93% occur only once, and 1.5% to 2% lies in the top ten. CD45RO-negative cells were positively selected for CCR7, leaving out terminally differentiated effector memory CD45RA+ cells. Sequencing input: naive CD8+ T cells from PBMCs. Receptors originate from a man aged 18 to 30 in good health. Some clones in this sample may be carry-over from other donors' samples.

With regard to this clone: Other DNA sequences of this sample code for an identical CDR3. The rearrangement uses TRBV28 and TRBJ1-3; D is uncertain. Germline loops: CDR1 MDHEN, CDR2 SYDVKM. This CDR3 spans 13 amino acids. V lost 2 bases, J lost 4 bases, and 6 bases lay in between. The CDR3 nucleotides are TGTGCCAGCAGTTTAGCAGGAGGAAACACCATATATTTT. It specifies CASSLAGGNTIYF.

This chain connects TRBV5-1 to TRBJ2-1; D is perhaps TRBD2 (5 bases). The V end lost 0 bases, the J end lost 4 bases, and 14 bases lay between the germline ends. This CDR3 is 16 amino acids long. CDR1 SGHRS and CDR2 YFSETQ come from the germline V gene. The CDR3 spells CASSLEPSGIYNEQFF. CDR3 DNA: TGCGCCAGCAGCTTGGAGCCCAGCGGTATTTACAATGAGCAGTTCTTC.

The genes are TRBV2 and TRBJ1-1; 7 positions match TRBD1. Germline CDR1 reads SNHLY; CDR2 reads FYNNEI. V lost 3 bases, J lost 1 base, and 11 bases stayed unmatched. The CDR3 extends over 17 amino acids. CDR3 nucleotides: TGTGCCAGCAGTGATCCCAGGGGGGTTTCTGCGAACACTGAAGCTTTCTTT. This encodes CASSDPRGVSANTEAFF.

The chain is built from TRBV18 and TRBJ1-1; D is unclear. Trimming cost V 6 bases and J 5 bases, with 10 bases left between them. CDR3 length: 12 residues. The germline gives CDR1 KGHSH, CDR2 LQKENI. The CDR3 region has the DNA TGTGCCAGCTCCCAAGGTGAGACTGAAGCTTTCTTT. Translated: CASSQGETEAFF.

The DNA for the CDR3 is TGTGCCACTAGGGAGCACTGGCGGGGAAACACCATATATTTT. Residues: CATREHWRGNTIYF. The genes are TRBV12-1 and TRBJ1-3. TRBV12-1 is annotated as a pseudogene. The CDR3 consists of 14 residues.

The rearrangement joins TRBV28 to TRBJ2-2, with D hard to call. V dropped 8 bases and J dropped 4 bases, with 14 bases sitting between them. Germline V gene sequence: CDR1 MDHEN, CDR2 SYDVKM. The CDR3 is 14 amino acids. Here the CDR3 DNA reads TGTGCCAGCTATGGACGCCTAACCACCGGGGAGCTGTTTTTT. Protein product: CASYGRLTTGELFF.

This clone showed up just once. The chain has TRBV5-8 and TRBJ1-5; D might be TRBD1 (5 bases). The CDR3 is made up of 14 amino acids. The germline V gene has CDR1 SGHTS and CDR2 YDEGEE. The germline V and J ends were trimmed by 3 bases and 3 bases, with 10 bases remaining between them. The CDR3 loop reads CASSSGRINQPQHF. The CDR3 nucleotides read TGTGCCAGCAGCTCGGGACGGATCAATCAGCCCCAGCATTTT.

The rearrangement joins TRBV2 to TRBJ2-1; tentative D call: TRBD1 (5 bases). The CDR3 spans 15 residues. Trimming left V 3 bases short and J 0 bases short, with 9 bases between. In germline, CDR1 is SNHLY, CDR2 FYNNEI. CDR3 loop: CASSDGRDSYNEQFF. The CDR3 DNA follows: TGTGCCAGCAGTGATGGCAGGGACTCCTACAATGAGCAGTTCTTC.

The rearrangement links TRBV27 to TRBJ2-7, with unresolved D. The V gene lost 2 bases and the J gene lost 9 bases, with 17 bases spanning the gap. The V gene's germline CDR1 is MNHEY and CDR2 SMNVEV (reference sequence). The CDR3 is made up of 14 amino acids. CDR3 residues: CASSLGPVPLGQYF. The CDR3 coding sequence is TGTGCCAGCAGTTTAGGGCCAGTCCCTCTCGGGCAGTACTTC.

The chain joins TRBV5-1 to TRBJ1-2, with D perhaps matching TRBD1 (6 bases). CDR3 length: 17 residues. Trimming removed 0 bases from V and 4 bases from J, with 19 bases in between. CDR1 is SGHRS, CDR2 YFSETQ, per germline. The CDR3: CASSLAQTGNVGYGYTF. DNA of the CDR3: TGCGCCAGCAGCTTGGCGCAAACAGGGAATGTTGGCTATGGCTACACCTTC.

The rearrangement links TRBV14 to TRBJ2-5; D gene uncertain. V lost 6 bases and J lost 2, with 10 bases in between. Germline loops: CDR1 SGHDN, CDR2 FVKESK. The CDR3 totals 13 residues. The CDR3 loop reads CASRLRQQETQYF. The CDR3 nucleotides are TGTGCCAGCAGACTACGTCAGCAAGAGACCCAGTACTTC.

The genes are TRBV18 and TRBJ2-1; unclear D gene. Germline assignment: CDR1 KGHSH and CDR2 LQKENI. Between the trimmed V and J ends, which lost 1 base and 6 bases, there was a span of 7 bases. This CDR3 contains 13 residues. The DNA for the CDR3 is TGTGCCAGCTCACCACGGCAACTCAATGAGCAGTTCTTC. Its protein product is CASSPRQLNEQFF.

The chain employs TRBV6-5 and TRBJ2-5; 8 bases line up with TRBD1. Losses at the gene ends were 4 bases for V and 2 bases for J; bases not matched to a gene: 3. Germline values: CDR1 MNHEY, CDR2 SVGAGI. The CDR3 loop spans 14 amino acids. The chain's CDR3 is CASSLGQEQETQYF. CDR3 DNA: TGTGCCAGCAGTTTGGGACAGGAACAAGAGACCCAGTACTTC.

This chain connects TRBV9 to TRBJ1-3; D gene uncertain. The CDR3 runs 14 residues. The V gene's germline CDR1 is SGDLS and CDR2 YYNGEE. V lost 0 bases, J lost 4 bases, and 8 bases lay in between. The CDR3 DNA is TGTGCCAGCAGCGTAGCGGGGTTGGGAAACACCATATATTTT. This sequence encodes CASSVAGLGNTIYF.